What follows describes a single T cell receptor (beta chain). Its specificity is not known. This specimen comes from a study of cytomegalovirus exposure and HLA in healthy donors. General study results and limits: Whilst most TCR sequences proved rare, a subset of public TCRs occurred across many donors. Differences between HLA loci emerged in a later analysis of TCR association rates, with DRB1 most and HLA-C fewest.

Trimming took 5 bases from V and 0 from J, leaving 11 bases between them. Germline values: CDR1 SGHTA, CDR2 FQGNSA. The CDR3 contains 15 residues. It was with 60 Vbeta and 13 Jbeta primers that the PCR ran. Produced via immunoSEQ multiplex PCR; TCRdb's table is partial and in-frame only. The sample yields approximately 150,000 clones, about a tenth seen once. The sequenced sample consisted of PBMCs. This clonotype was obtained from a male donor in good health and CMV-seronegative. The V gene is TRBV7-2, the J gene TRBJ2-1; perhaps TRBD1 as D (6 bases). The CDR3, as DNA: TGTGCCAGCAGCCGGACAGACTACTCCTACAATGAGCAGTTCTTC. As protein: CASSRTDYSYNEQFF.